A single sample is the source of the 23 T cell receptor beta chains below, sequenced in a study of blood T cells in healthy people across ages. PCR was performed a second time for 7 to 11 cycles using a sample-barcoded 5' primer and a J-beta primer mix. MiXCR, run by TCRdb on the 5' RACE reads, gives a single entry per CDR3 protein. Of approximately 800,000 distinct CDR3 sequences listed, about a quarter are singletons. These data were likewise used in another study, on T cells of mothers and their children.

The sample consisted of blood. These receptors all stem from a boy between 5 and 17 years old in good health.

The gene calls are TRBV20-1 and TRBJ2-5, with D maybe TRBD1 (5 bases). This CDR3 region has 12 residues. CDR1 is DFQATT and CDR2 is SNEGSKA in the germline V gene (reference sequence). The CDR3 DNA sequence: TGCAGCGCGGACACTTACCAAGAGACCCAGTACTTC. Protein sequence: CSADTYQETQYF.

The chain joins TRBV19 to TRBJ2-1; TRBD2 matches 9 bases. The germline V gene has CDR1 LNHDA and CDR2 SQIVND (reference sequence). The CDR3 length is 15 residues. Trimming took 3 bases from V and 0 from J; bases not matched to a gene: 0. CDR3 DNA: TGTGCCAGTAGTATTAGCGGGAGCTCCTACAATGAGCAGTTCTTC. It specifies CASSISGSSYNEQFF.

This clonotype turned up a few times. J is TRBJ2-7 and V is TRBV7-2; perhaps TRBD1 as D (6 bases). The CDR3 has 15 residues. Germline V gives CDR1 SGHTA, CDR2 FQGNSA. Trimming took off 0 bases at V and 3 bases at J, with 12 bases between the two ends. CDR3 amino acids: CASSLAGTSNYEQYF. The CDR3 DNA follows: TGTGCCAGCAGCTTAGCGGGGACAAGCAACTACGAGCAGTACTTC. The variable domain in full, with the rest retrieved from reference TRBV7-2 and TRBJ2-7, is GAGVSQSPSNKVTEKGKDVELRCDPISGHTALYWYRQSLGQGLEFLIYFQGNSAPDKSGLPSDRFSAERTGGSVSTLTIQRTQQEDSAVYLCASSLAGTSNYEQYFGPGTRLTVT.

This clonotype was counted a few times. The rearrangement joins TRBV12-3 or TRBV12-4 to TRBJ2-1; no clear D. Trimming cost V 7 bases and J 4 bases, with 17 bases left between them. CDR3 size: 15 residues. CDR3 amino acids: CASIPRTGPYNEQFF. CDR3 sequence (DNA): TGTGCCAGCATCCCGCGGACGGGTCCTTACAATGAGCAGTTCTTC.

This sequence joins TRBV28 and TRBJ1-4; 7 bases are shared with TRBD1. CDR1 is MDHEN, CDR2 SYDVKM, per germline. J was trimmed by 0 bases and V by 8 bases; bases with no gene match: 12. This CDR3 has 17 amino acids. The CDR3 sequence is CASGTRDRTSTNEKLFF. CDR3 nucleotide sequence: TGTGCCAGCGGGACCCGGGACAGAACTTCAACTAATGAAAAACTGTTTTTT.

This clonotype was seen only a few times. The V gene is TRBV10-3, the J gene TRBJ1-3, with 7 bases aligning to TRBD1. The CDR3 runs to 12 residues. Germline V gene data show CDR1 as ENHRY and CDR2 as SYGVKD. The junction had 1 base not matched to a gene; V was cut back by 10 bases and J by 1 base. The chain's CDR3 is CATTGSGNTIYF. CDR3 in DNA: TGTGCCACGACAGGGTCTGGAAACACCATATATTTT.

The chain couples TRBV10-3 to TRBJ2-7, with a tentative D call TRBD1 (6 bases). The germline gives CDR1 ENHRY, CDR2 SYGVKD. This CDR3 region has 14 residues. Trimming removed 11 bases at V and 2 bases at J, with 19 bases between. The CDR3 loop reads CAASGTLLTYEQYF. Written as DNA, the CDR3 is TGTGCCGCCTCCGGGACATTACTTACCTACGAGCAGTACTTC.

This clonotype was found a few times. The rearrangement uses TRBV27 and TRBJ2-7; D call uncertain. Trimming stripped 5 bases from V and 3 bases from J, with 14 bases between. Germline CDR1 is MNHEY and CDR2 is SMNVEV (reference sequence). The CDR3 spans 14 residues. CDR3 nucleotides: TGTGCCAGCAGTCATGACCGGCGGTTCTACGAGCAGTACTTC. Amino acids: CASSHDRRFYEQYF.

For the CDR3, the DNA is TGTGCCAGCAGCCCGAGTGAGGGAGTGGGAGAGACCCAGTACTTC. Its translation: CASSPSEGVGETQYF. V usage is TRBV11-2 and J usage is TRBJ2-5; a weak D match, TRBD2 (5 bases). This CDR3 region has 15 residues. Trimming shortened V by 5 bases and J by 4 bases, and 17 bases separated the two germline ends. Per the germline V gene, CDR1 is SGHAT and CDR2 is FQNNGV.

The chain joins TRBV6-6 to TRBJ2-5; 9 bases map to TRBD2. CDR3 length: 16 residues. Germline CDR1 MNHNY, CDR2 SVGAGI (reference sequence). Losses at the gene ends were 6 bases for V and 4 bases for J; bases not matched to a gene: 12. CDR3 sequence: CASSRGVERGAETQYF. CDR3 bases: TGTGCCAGCAGCCGGGGGGTTGAGCGGGGGGCAGAGACCCAGTACTTC.

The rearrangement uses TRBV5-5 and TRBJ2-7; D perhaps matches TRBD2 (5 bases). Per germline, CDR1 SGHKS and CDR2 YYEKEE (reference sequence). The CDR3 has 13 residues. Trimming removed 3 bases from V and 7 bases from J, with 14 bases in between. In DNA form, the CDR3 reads TGTGCCAGCAGCTCAATGACCACGGGGGAGCAGTACTTC. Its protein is CASSSMTTGEQYF.

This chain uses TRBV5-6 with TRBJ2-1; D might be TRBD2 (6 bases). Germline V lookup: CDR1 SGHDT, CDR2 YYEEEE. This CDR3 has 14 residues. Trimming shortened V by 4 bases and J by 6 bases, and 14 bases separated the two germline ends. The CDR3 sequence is CASSRGGLGNEQFF. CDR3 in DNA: TGTGCCAGCAGCCGTGGAGGGTTGGGCAATGAGCAGTTCTTC.

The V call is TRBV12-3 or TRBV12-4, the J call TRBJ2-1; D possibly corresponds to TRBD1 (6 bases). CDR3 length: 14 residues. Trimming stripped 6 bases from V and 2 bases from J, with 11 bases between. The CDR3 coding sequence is TGTGCCAGCAGCACCCGACAGGCCTACAATGAGCAGTTCTTC. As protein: CASSTRQAYNEQFF.

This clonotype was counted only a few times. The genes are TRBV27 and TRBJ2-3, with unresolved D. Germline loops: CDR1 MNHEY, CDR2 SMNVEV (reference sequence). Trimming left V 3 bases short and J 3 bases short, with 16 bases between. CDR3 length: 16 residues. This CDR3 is CASSLAFGLGTDTQYF. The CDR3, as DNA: TGTGCCAGCAGTTTGGCGTTTGGTTTGGGGACAGATACGCAGTATTTT.

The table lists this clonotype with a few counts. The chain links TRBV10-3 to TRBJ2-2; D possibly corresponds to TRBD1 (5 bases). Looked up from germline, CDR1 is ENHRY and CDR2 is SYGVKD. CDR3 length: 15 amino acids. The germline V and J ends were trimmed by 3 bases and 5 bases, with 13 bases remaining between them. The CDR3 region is CAISESGLSTGELFF. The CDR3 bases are TGTGCCATCAGTGAATCAGGGCTCAGTACCGGGGAGCTGTTTTTT.

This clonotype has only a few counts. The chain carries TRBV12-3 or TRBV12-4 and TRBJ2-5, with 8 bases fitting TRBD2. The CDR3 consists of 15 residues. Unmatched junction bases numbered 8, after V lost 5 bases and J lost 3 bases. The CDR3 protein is CASSLLGLGEETQYF. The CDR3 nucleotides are TGTGCCAGCAGTCTATTGGGACTAGGGGAAGAGACCCAGTACTTC.

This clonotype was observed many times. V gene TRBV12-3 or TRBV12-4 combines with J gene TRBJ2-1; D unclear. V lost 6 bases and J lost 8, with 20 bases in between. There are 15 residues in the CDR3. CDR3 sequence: CASSPGLRSRYEQFF. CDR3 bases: TGTGCCAGCAGCCCCGGGCTCAGGTCTAGGTATGAGCAGTTCTTC.

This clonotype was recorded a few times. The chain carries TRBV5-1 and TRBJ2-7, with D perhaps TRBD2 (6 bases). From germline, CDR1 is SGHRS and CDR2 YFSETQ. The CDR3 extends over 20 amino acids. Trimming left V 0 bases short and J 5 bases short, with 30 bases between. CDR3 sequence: CASSLAGGVGDSRFPHEQYF. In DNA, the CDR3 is TGCGCCAGCAGCTTGGCGGGTGGGGTGGGGGACTCAAGGTTCCCCCACGAGCAGTACTTC.

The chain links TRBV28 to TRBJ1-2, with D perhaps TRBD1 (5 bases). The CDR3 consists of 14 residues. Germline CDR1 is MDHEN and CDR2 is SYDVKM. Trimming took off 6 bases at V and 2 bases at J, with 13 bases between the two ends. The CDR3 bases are TGTGCCAGCAGACCGGGGGGGTCAAACTATGGCTACACCTTC. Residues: CASRPGGSNYGYTF.

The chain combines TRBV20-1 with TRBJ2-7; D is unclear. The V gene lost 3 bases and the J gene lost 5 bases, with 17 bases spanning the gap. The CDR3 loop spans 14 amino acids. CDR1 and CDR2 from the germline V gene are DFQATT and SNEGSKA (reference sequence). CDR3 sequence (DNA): TGCAGTGCTAGGTCCTCAACGACGGGCGACGAGCAGTACTTC. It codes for CSARSSTTGDEQYF.

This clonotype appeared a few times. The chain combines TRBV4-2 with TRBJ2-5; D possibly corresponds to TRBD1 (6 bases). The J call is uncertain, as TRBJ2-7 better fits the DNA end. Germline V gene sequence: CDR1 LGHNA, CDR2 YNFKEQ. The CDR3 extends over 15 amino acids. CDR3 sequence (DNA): TGTGCCAGCAGCCAAGAGGGGGACACTCACTACGAGCAGTACTTC. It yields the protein CASSQEGDTHYEQYF.

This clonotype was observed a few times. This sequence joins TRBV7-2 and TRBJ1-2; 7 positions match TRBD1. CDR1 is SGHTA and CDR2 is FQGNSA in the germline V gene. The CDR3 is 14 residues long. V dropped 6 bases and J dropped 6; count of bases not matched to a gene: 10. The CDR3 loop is CASRAQGSGNGYTF. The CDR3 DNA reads TGTGCCAGCAGGGCACAGGGGAGTGGTAATGGCTACACCTTC.

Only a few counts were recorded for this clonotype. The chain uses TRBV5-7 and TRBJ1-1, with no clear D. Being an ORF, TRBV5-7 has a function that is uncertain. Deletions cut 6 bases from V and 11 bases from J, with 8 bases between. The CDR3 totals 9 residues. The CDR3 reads CASTPGAFF. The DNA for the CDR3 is TGTGCCAGCACCCCTGGGGCTTTCTTT.